These 11 T cell receptor beta chains originate from one sample sequenced in a study of cytomegalovirus exposure and HLA in healthy donors. The PCR was carried out with 60 Vbeta primers and 13 Jbeta primers. This table comes from immunoSEQ multiplex PCR, and its TCRdb copy is limited to in-frame clones, with some not included. The sample lists around 150,000 clones; about 70% were seen once. Sequenced sample: PBMCs. The source is a man in his sixties in good health and CMV-seronegative.

The chain is built from TRBV5-1 and TRBJ2-5, with a possible D match to TRBD1 (6 bases). The J call may be mistaken, given a closer DNA end match to TRBJ2-7. Germline V lookup: CDR1 SGHRS, CDR2 YFSETQ. CDR3 size: 18 residues. CDR3 in amino acids: CASSLVFWVDRTSYEQYF. The CDR3 nucleotides read TGCGCCAGCAGCTTGGTGTTTTGGGTGGACAGAACCTCCTACGAGCAGTACTTC.

This CDR3 reads CASSSLSGSSYNEQFF. DNA for the CDR3: TGTGCCAGCAGCTCGCTTAGCGGGAGTTCCTACAATGAGCAGTTCTTC. The chain links TRBV7-2 to TRBJ2-1; 9 bases match TRBD2. Losses at the gene ends were 4 bases for V and 1 base for J; bases not matched to a gene: 5. CDR3 length: 16 amino acids. Germline assignment: CDR1 SGHTA and CDR2 FQGNSA.

This clone has only a few counts. The chain has TRBV28 and TRBJ1-2; D might be TRBD1 (6 bases). This CDR3 comprises 14 residues. CDR1 and CDR2 from the germline V gene are MDHEN and SYDVKM. Between the trimmed V and J ends, which lost 10 bases and 0 bases, there was a span of 15 bases. This chain's CDR3 is CAIQGGEANYGYTF. The CDR3 DNA reads TGTGCCATACAGGGTGGCGAAGCTAACTATGGCTACACCTTC.

This chain uses TRBV5-4 with TRBJ2-1; D gene ambiguous. The CDR3 sequence is 16 residues long. CDR1 SGHNT and CDR2 YYREEE come from the germline V gene (reference sequence). Between the trimmed V and J ends, which lost 0 bases and 10 bases, there was a span of 20 bases. CDR3 nucleotides: TGTGCCAGCAGCTTGGAGCCCGCGTCCCCACGAACGGAGCAGTTCTTC. Translated, it gives CASSLEPASPRTEQFF.

The chain links TRBV5-6 to TRBJ1-4; 7 bases match TRBD1. Unmatched junction bases numbered 5, after V lost 3 bases and J lost 0 bases. The CDR3 length is 16 residues. Germline V gene sequence: CDR1 SGHDT, CDR2 YYEEEE. CDR3 nucleotide sequence: TGTGCCAGCAGCTGGGACAGAACCGCAACTAATGAAAAACTGTTTTTT. Translating it yields CASSWDRTATNEKLFF.

The chain couples TRBV25-1 to TRBJ2-3; tentatively, D is TRBD2 (5 bases). CDR1 is MGHDK, CDR2 SYGVNS, per germline. V was pared by 0 bases and J by 6 bases, with 13 bases between. This CDR3 comprises 15 residues. DNA for the CDR3: TGTGCCAGCAGTGAATATCGACTATCTGGCGATACGCAGTATTTT. It yields the protein CASSEYRLSGDTQYF.

This clone was counted only a few times. The chain recombines TRBV5-1 with TRBJ2-1; 8 nucleotides line up with TRBD2. The CDR3 is 15 residues long. Germline V lookup: CDR1 SGHRS, CDR2 YFSETQ. V shed 3 bases and J 5 bases; nucleotides not matched to a gene: 7. The CDR3 nucleotides are TGCGCCAGCAGCTGGACTACTAGCGGAAACAATGAGCAGTTCTTC. Translated, it gives CASSWTTSGNNEQFF.

The genes are TRBV6-5 and TRBJ1-4; 12 bases match TRBD1. The CDR3 spans 16 residues. The junction had 4 bases not matched to a gene; V was cut back by 2 bases and J by 6 bases. Per the germline V gene, CDR1 is MNHEY and CDR2 is SVGAGI. As DNA, the CDR3 is TGTGCCAGCAGTTACAGGGACAGGGGGCGAGATGAAAAACTGTTTTTT. It translates to CASSYRDRGRDEKLFF.

The chain has TRBV10-2 and TRBJ2-2; D might be TRBD2 (6 bases). The CDR3 loop spans 16 amino acids. V lost 0 bases and J 0 bases, leaving 8 bases between the germline ends. Germline V gene lookup returns CDR1 WSHSY and CDR2 SAAADI. CDR3 sequence reads: CASSESGGANTGELFF. The CDR3, as DNA: TGCGCCAGCAGTGAGTCGGGGGGAGCGAACACCGGGGAGCTGTTTTTT.

The rearrangement links TRBV7-2 to TRBJ1-2; 8 nucleotides align to TRBD1. This CDR3 has 16 residues. The germline V gene encodes CDR1 SGHTA and CDR2 FQGNSA. Trimming at V came to 1 base and at J to 8 bases, leaving 12 bases not matched to a gene. Written as DNA, the CDR3 is TGTGCCAGCAGCTTAGATCCGGGCAGGGGGCACGACGGCTACACCTTC. It encodes CASSLDPGRGHDGYTF.

The chain employs TRBV27 and TRBJ1-1; 10 bases are shared with TRBD1. CDR1 is MNHEY and CDR2 is SMNVEV in the germline V gene (reference sequence). CDR3 length equals 14 residues. V dropped 4 bases and J dropped 4; count of bases not matched to a gene: 3. The CDR3 DNA is TGTGCCAGCAGTTCGAGGACAGGGGGCACTGAAGCTTTCTTT. Protein sequence: CASSSRTGGTEAFF.